This passage covers 18 T cell receptor beta chains from one sample sequenced in a study of neoadjuvant anti-PD-1 for oral cavity cancer. Sequencing was performed with immunoSEQ multiplex PCR; in TCRdb, only in-frame clones are kept and a portion is missing. The data show about 23,000 clones, 25% to 30% seen once. Described time point: after neoadjuvant nivolumab, at surgical resection. Specimen: tumor tissue, collected after nivolumab (anti-PD-1) treatment. Source of these receptors: a person aged 35-79 years with oral cavity squamous cell carcinoma.

The chain has TRBV7-6 and TRBJ2-3, with D possibly matching TRBD2 (6 bases). This CDR3 is 14 amino acids long. From germline, CDR1 is SGHVS and CDR2 FNYEAQ. V was clipped by 4 bases and J by 4 bases, with 12 bases between them. The CDR3 here is CASSSRPGADTQYF. DNA of the CDR3: TGTGCCAGCAGCTCCCGCCCGGGGGCAGATACGCAGTATTTT.

The chain couples TRBV5-1 to TRBJ1-1; D remains ambiguous. This CDR3 is built from 17 residues. Trimming left V 4 bases short and J 0 bases short, with 19 bases between. Per germline, CDR1 SGHRS and CDR2 YFSETQ. In DNA, the CDR3 is TGCGCCAGCAGCCCCCTACCCGCACTGAATATGAACACTGAAGCTTTCTTT. Its protein product is CASSPLPALNMNTEAFF.

The chain couples TRBV7-9 to TRBJ1-4; possibly TRBD1 for D (5 bases). The CDR3 length is 16 residues. Between the trimmed V and J ends, which lost 0 bases and 6 bases, there was a span of 14 bases. Germline lookup yields CDR1 SEHNR and CDR2 FQNEAQ (reference sequence). The CDR3 coding sequence is TGTGCCAGCAGCTTAGCGCAGGGTGGGATACATGAAAAACTGTTTTTT. It codes for CASSLAQGGIHEKLFF.

This clone was seen more than once but under ten times. The CDR3 sequence: CASSLYGTGGEQFF. The DNA of the CDR3 is TGTGCCAGCAGCTTATACGGGACAGGGGGTGAGCAGTTCTTC. The V gene is TRBV7-2, the J gene TRBJ2-1; 11 bases line up with TRBD1. The CDR3 contains 14 residues. Germline V lookup: CDR1 SGHTA, CDR2 FQGNSA. The trim removed 2 bases at V and 9 bases at J, leaving 3 bases unmatched.

This chain links TRBV4-2 with TRBJ2-1; 15 bases fit TRBD2. This CDR3 comprises 15 residues. The V gene end was trimmed by 1 base and the J gene end by 14 bases; junction bases not matched to a gene: 6. Germline V gene lookup returns CDR1 LGHNA and CDR2 YNFKEQ. CDR3 region: CASSQGTSGRALEFF. The DNA for the CDR3 is TGTGCCAGCAGCCAAGGGACTAGCGGGAGGGCACTTGAGTTCTTC.

This chain uses TRBV27 with TRBJ1-2; 7 nucleotides agree with TRBD1. Germline V lookup: CDR1 MNHEY, CDR2 SMNVEV (reference sequence). CDR3 size: 13 residues. The trim removed 4 bases at V and 6 bases at J, leaving 5 bases unmatched. Here the CDR3 DNA reads TGTGCCAGCAGTTGGACAGGCGGGAATGGCTACACCTTC. It translates to CASSWTGGNGYTF.

This clone was seen repeatedly, ten times or more. The genes are TRBV30 and TRBJ1-1; the D gene is possibly TRBD1 (5 bases). The V end lost 4 bases, the J end lost 3 bases, and 12 bases lay between the germline ends. CDR1 is GTSNPN and CDR2 is SVGIG in the germline V gene (reference sequence). The CDR3 contains 13 residues. The CDR3 here is CAWMVRADTEAFF. For the CDR3, the DNA is TGTGCCTGGATGGTCAGGGCAGACACTGAAGCTTTCTTT.

In this sample, this clone turned up a few times. The DNA for the CDR3 is TGTGCCAGCAGCTGGGGGACAGGGAATCCTAATGAAAAACTGTTTTTT. Translating gives CASSWGTGNPNEKLFF. The chain uses TRBV5-5 and TRBJ1-4; 9 bases are a match to TRBD1. The germline V gene has CDR1 SGHKS and CDR2 YYEKEE (reference sequence). The CDR3 loop spans 16 amino acids. With 3 bases clipped from V and 3 bases from J, the junction kept 6 bases outside the gene matches.

For the CDR3, the DNA is TGTGCCAGCAGCTTAAGTGAGCAGACCAAAAACATTCAGTACTTC. Its protein product is CASSLSEQTKNIQYF. The V call is TRBV7-9, the J call TRBJ2-4; D is unresolved. The germline gives CDR1 SEHNR, CDR2 FQNEAQ (reference sequence). The CDR3 has 15 amino acids. With 2 bases removed from V and 2 bases from J, the gap between germline ends came to 10 bases.

The chain employs TRBV15 and TRBJ1-4; the D is unclear. CDR1 and CDR2 from the germline V gene are LNHNV and YYDKDF (reference sequence). The V end was cut by 0 bases, the J end by 4 bases, with 12 bases between. The CDR3 is 16 residues long. The CDR3 loop reads CATSRDYPSGNEKLFF. The CDR3, as DNA: TGTGCCACCAGCAGAGATTACCCTTCGGGTAATGAAAAACTGTTTTTT. The entire variable domain, with the rest obtained from reference TRBV15 and TRBJ1-4, is as follows: DAMVIQNPRYQVTQFGKPVTLSCSQTLNHNVMYWYQQKSSQAPKLLFHYYDKDFNNEADTPDNFQSRRPNTSFCFLDIRSPGLGDTAMYLCATSRDYPSGNEKLFFGSGTQLSVL.

The CDR3 region is CASTQGLGTEAFF. CDR3 coding DNA: TGTGCCAGCACACAGGGGCTGGGCACTGAAGCTTTCTTT. The rearrangement links TRBV6-5 to TRBJ1-1; TRBD1 matches at 7 bases. V was clipped by 7 bases and J by 4 bases; unmatched bases: 6. The germline CDR1 and CDR2 sequences are MNHEY and SVGAGI. This CDR3 spans 13 amino acids.

The J gene is TRBJ2-1, the V gene TRBV4-1; D possibly corresponds to TRBD2 (6 bases). V was pared by 1 base and J by 16 bases, with 20 bases between. Germline CDR1 MGHRA, CDR2 YSYEKL. The CDR3 is made up of 14 amino acids. CDR3 sequence: CASSQGSWSGPLFF. The DNA of the CDR3 is TGCGCCAGCAGCCAAGGAAGTTGGAGCGGGCCCCTATTCTTC.

This clone showed up just a few times. This rearrangement joins TRBV6-5 to TRBJ2-7; D may correspond to TRBD1 or TRBD2 (5 bases each). V lost 6 bases, J lost 2 bases, and 11 bases lay in between. In germline, CDR1 is MNHEY, CDR2 SVGAGI. This CDR3 region has 13 residues. CDR3 in amino acids: CASSGTGTYEQYF. The CDR3 DNA reads TGTGCCAGCAGCGGGACCGGGACCTACGAGCAGTACTTC.

The rearrangement joins TRBV18 to TRBJ2-1, with D unclear. Trimming removed 5 bases from V and 6 bases from J, with 14 bases in between. This CDR3 is 14 amino acids long. Germline assignment: CDR1 KGHSH and CDR2 LQKENI. CDR3 residues: CASSRFDKLNEQFF. The CDR3 region has the DNA TGTGCCAGCTCAAGGTTTGATAAGCTCAATGAGCAGTTCTTC. Full variable domain (outside the CDR3, taken from reference TRBV18 and TRBJ2-1): NAGVMQNPRHLVRRRGQEARLRCSPMKGHSHVYWYRQLPEEGLKFMVYLQKENIIDESGMPKERFSAEFPKEGPSILRIQQVVRGDSAAYFCASSRFDKLNEQFFGPGTRLTVL.

This clone was seen at least ten times. The chain links TRBV9 to TRBJ2-5, with a tentative D call TRBD2 (6 bases). This CDR3 has 14 residues. In germline, CDR1 is SGDLS, CDR2 YYNGEE. V lost 3 bases to trimming and J lost 3 bases, with 12 bases between them. This CDR3 reads CASSAGLYEETQYF. CDR3 in DNA: TGTGCCAGCAGCGCCGGACTATACGAAGAGACCCAGTACTTC.

The J gene is TRBJ2-7, the V gene TRBV9, with TRBD1 identical over 7 bases. The J segment lost 0 bases and the V segment lost 0 bases, leaving 21 bases of the junction unmatched. The CDR3 runs 21 residues. Germline V lookup: CDR1 SGDLS, CDR2 YYNGEE. In DNA, the CDR3 is TGTGCCAGCAGCGTAGCGCCACCCTCAGGACAGGTACAACAAAGCTCCTACGAGCAGTACTTC. This sequence encodes CASSVAPPSGQVQQSSYEQYF.

The chain carries TRBV30 and TRBJ2-7; D is possibly TRBD1 (6 bases). The CDR3 spans 13 residues. Looked up from germline, CDR1 is GTSNPN and CDR2 is SVGIG (reference sequence). Trimming pared 0 bases from V and 6 bases from J, leaving 12 bases between. For the CDR3, the DNA is TGTGCCTGGAGTGTCTATACAGGGATCGAGCAGTACTTC. Its translation: CAWSVYTGIEQYF. The full variable domain, its missing parts supplied by reference TRBV30 and TRBJ2-7, is SQTIHQWPATLVQPVGSPLSLECTVEGTSNPNLYWYRQAAGRGLQLLFYSVGIGQISSEVPQNLSASRPQDRQFILSSKKLLLSDSGFYLCAWSVYTGIEQYFGPGTRLTVT.

The chain couples TRBV7-9 to TRBJ2-7, with TRBD2 as a possible D gene (6 bases). This CDR3 has 13 amino acids. The ends were cut back, 8 bases at V and 4 bases at J, with 15 bases in the middle. Germline V CDR1 and CDR2: SEHNR, FQNEAQ (reference sequence). CDR3 in amino acids: CASGKTGDYEQYF. The DNA of the CDR3 is TGTGCCAGCGGTAAAACGGGAGATTACGAGCAGTACTTC.